This TCR beta chain derives from a study of T cells in Graves' hyperthyroidism and ophthalmopathy. Amplification of TCR beta CDR3 regions used RNA as the template. HTBI primers drove first-round RT-PCR of the TCR CDR3. From the multiplex PCR reads, TCRdb called clonotypes with MiXCR, one entry per CDR3 protein. This table holds around 580,000 distinct CDR3 sequences, about 43% found once. Study results and caveats: Researchers found most expanded thyroid clonotypes above 0.001 in blood as well.

This clonotype was seen repeatedly, ten times or more. Its antigen remains unidentified. With V trimmed by 3 bases and J by 0 bases, 1 base remained unmatched. The CDR3 contains 15 residues. Germline loops: CDR1 SGDLS, CDR2 YYNGEE. The chain carries TRBV9 and TRBJ1-3; 9 bases align to TRBD1. The clonotype comes from a woman aged 18-30 years with Graves' hyperthyroidism. Source material: peripheral blood or thyroid tissue (not recorded which). The CDR3 spells CASSAGQGSGNTIYF. The DNA for the CDR3 is TGTGCCAGCAGCGCGGGACAGGGCTCTGGAAACACCATATATTTT.